Listed here are 7 T cell receptor beta chains from one sample, sequenced in a study of blood T cells in healthy people across ages. Combining a sample-barcoded 5' primer with a J-beta primer mix, a second PCR ran for about 6 to 12 cycles. One entry per CDR3 protein, called by TCRdb with MiXCR from the 5' RACE reads. Among about 580,000 distinct CDR3 sequences listed, 40% to 50% were seen once. The sequenced material came from blood. The origin of the receptors is a man older than 75 in good health.

The chain links TRBV11-2 to TRBJ1-6, with TRBD1 matching over 7 bases. V was clipped by 5 bases and J by 4 bases; unmatched bases: 8. The CDR3 runs 16 residues. The germline CDR1 and CDR2 sequences are SGHAT and FQNNGV. CDR3 loop: CASSLRGTVYNSPLHF. The CDR3 nucleotides read TGTGCCAGCAGCCTAAGGGGGACAGTATATAATTCACCCCTCCACTTT.

This clonotype was counted many times. The V and J genes are TRBV6-6 and TRBJ2-1; D is undetermined. CDR3 length: 14 residues. Germline assignment: CDR1 MNHNY and CDR2 SVGAGI (reference sequence). V was pared by 6 bases and J by 6 bases, with 15 bases between. The CDR3 is CASSPHGVGNEQFF. The CDR3 DNA follows: TGTGCCAGCAGCCCACACGGCGTAGGCAATGAGCAGTTCTTC.

For this clonotype: A much bigger clone sits one base away, suggesting this may be a read error. The chain has TRBV12-3 or TRBV12-4 and TRBJ2-3; 7 bases line up with TRBD2. The CDR3 spans 17 residues. CDR3 region: CASSLLSSGLSTDAQYF. In nucleotides, the CDR3 is TGTGCCAGCAGTTTGTTGAGTAGCGGGCTTAGCACAGATGCGCAGTATTTT.

The CDR3 DNA reads as TGTGCCAGCAGTTACTCGTCGCAGGGTGCTACTAATGAAAAACTGTTTTTT. Translating gives CASSYSSQGATNEKLFF. The chain has TRBV6-5 and TRBJ1-4; TRBD1 is a possible D gene (5 bases). Germline V gene data show CDR1 as MNHEY and CDR2 as SVGAGI. The ends were cut back, 0 bases at V and 2 bases at J, with 13 bases in the middle. This CDR3 is 17 amino acids long.

The V gene is TRBV7-2, the J gene TRBJ1-2; no clear D. V was trimmed by 0 bases and J by 4 bases, leaving 6 bases between them. Germline loops: CDR1 SGHTA, CDR2 FQGNSA. The CDR3 contains 13 residues. CDR3 in amino acids: CASSLAPAYGYTF. The CDR3 nucleotides read TGTGCCAGCAGCTTAGCACCAGCCTATGGCTACACCTTC.

This clonotype was observed a few times. The V and J genes are TRBV9 and TRBJ2-1; 9 bases fit TRBD1. Losses at the gene ends were 4 bases for V and 2 bases for J; bases not matched to a gene: 4. Germline V gives CDR1 SGDLS, CDR2 YYNGEE. This CDR3 is 15 amino acids long. The CDR3 nucleotides read TGTGCCAGCAGCACCCGGGACAGGGCCTACAATGAGCAGTTCTTC. Its translation is CASSTRDRAYNEQFF.

The V and J genes are TRBV4-3 and TRBJ2-3; D gene uncertain. Per the germline V gene, CDR1 is LGHNA and CDR2 is YSLEER. Trimming took off 0 bases at V and 6 bases at J, with 10 bases between the two ends. The CDR3 extends over 14 amino acids. CDR3 DNA: TGCGCCAGCAGCCAAGATGCGGATTCTGATACGCAGTATTTT. Residues: CASSQDADSDTQYF.